These T cell receptor beta chains were read from a single sample in a study of blood T cell repertoires in COVID-19. Clones were sequenced by immunoSEQ multiplex PCR, and TCRdb holds only the in-frame ones, with some missing. The sample consists of about 46,000 clones, 88% of them appearing once. Sequencing was performed on peripheral blood. The receptor source for this set is a man in his fifties with active COVID-19. Each CDR3 is given with its conserved first and last residue. A D gene is named only where the DNA matches it firmly. Clone size, where shown, is once, few, many, or a class for clones that have expanded.

>NA|few|TRBV4-2|TRBJ1-2
TGTGCCAGCAGCCAAGTTTCGACAGGTGAATATGGCTACACCTTC
CASSQVSTGEYGYTF
>NA|NA|TRBV7-7|TRBJ2-2
TGTGCCAGCAGCCCAACCTTGGAAAGGGAGGCCGGGGAGCTGTTTTTT
CASSPTLEREAGELFF
>NA|few|TRBV28|TRBJ1-1
TGTGCCAGCAGTTTATCCGGGACTGAAGCTTTCTTT
CASSLSGTEAFF
>NA|few|TRBV5-1|TRBJ2-1
TGCGCCAGCAGCTTCAGCAGGGTCGGCAATGAGCAGTTCTTC
CASSFSRVGNEQFF
>TRBD2|NA|TRBV6-7|TRBJ2-3
TGTGCCAGCAGTTACCCGTCCCCACTAGCGGTCGTTGCTTACACAGATACGCAGTATTTT
CASSYPSPLAVVAYTDTQYF
>TRBD2|NA|TRBV7-2|TRBJ2-3
TGTGCCAGCAGCCTTGGGACTAGCCTGAACACAGATACGCAGTATTTT
CASSLGTSLNTDTQYF
>TRBD1|NA|TRBV2|TRBJ1-1
TGTGCCAGCAGGGATGGGACAGGGAGCACTGAAGCTTTCTTT
CASRDGTGSTEAFF
>TRBD2|once|TRBV7-8|TRBJ2-7
TGTGCCAGCAGCTGGGCTCTAGCGGGGGGGCTGTACGAGCAGTACTTC
CASSWALAGGLYEQYF
>TRBD1|NA|TRBV10-3|TRBJ1-2
TGTGCCATCACCCGGACAGGAAACTATGGCTACACCTTC
CAITRTGNYGYTF
>TRBD1|once|TRBV6-5|TRBJ2-5
TGTGCCACAGGGACAGGGGGGGAGGAGACCCAGTACTTC
CATGTGGEETQYF
>TRBD2|NA|TRBV5-1|TRBJ2-2
TGCGCCAGCAGCTTGTACCTAGCGGGGGGGCCGGACACCGGGGAGCTGTTTTTT
CASSLYLAGGPDTGELFF